This T cell receptor (beta chain) was obtained from a study of T-cell reconstitution after alpha-beta-depleted transplantation in children. Study-wide points: In patients about two months after transplant, alpha-beta T cells reportedly arose from several hundred expanded graft clones. Once a year had passed after transplant, T-cell counts and diversity came mostly from newly produced T cells. Elevated TCRbeta diversity at day 60 was traced, in some patients, to surviving recipient T cells and thymic progenitors.

Germline trimming cut 8 bases from V and 16 bases from J; bases unmatched to any gene: 9. This CDR3 is built from 11 residues. In germline, CDR1 is KGHDR, CDR2 SFDVKD. The sample holds many counts of this clonotype. Its antigen remains unidentified. It was with unique molecular identifiers that the TCRbeta library was prepared. Using its own MiXCR run on the PCR reads, TCRdb lists one record per CDR3 protein. The sample includes 540,000 or so distinct CDR3 sequences, under 25% of them seen just once. The sequenced sample was PBMCs, mostly from graft donor cells, obtained 360 days after TCRalphabeta/CD19-depleted stem cell transplant. This chain connects TRBV24-1 to TRBJ2-1; 8 nucleotides align to TRBD1. This receptor was identified in a boy younger than two who had a stem cell transplant for acute myeloid leukemia, so the T cells may come from the graft donor. This chain's CDR3 is CATNNGTGPFF. In DNA form, the CDR3 reads TGTGCCACCAACAACGGGACAGGCCCATTCTTC.